A single T cell receptor (beta chain) is shown here with its context. This record belongs to a study of blood T cell repertoires in COVID-19. About the study: Sites across the United States, Italy and Spain contributed samples from acute and convalescent COVID-19.

There are 18 residues in the CDR3. V dropped 0 bases and J dropped 3 bases, with 21 bases sitting between them. Germline assignment: CDR1 SGHRS and CDR2 YFSETQ. Using immunoSEQ multiplex PCR, the repertoire was profiled, and TCRdb retains in-frame clones only, with some absent. The data hold 85,000 to 120,000 clones, with about nine tenths observed a single time. Seattle patients were enrolled during active infection and followed longitudinally. This sequence was found in a woman in her 50s with COVID-19, enrolled during active disease. J is TRBJ1-2 and V is TRBV5-1, with a tentative D call TRBD1 (5 bases). The sample comprised peripheral blood. The CDR3 DNA sequence: TGCGCCAGCAGCTTGGGACGGGGGTTATTCGACCCATACTATGGCTACACCTTC. This sequence encodes CASSLGRGLFDPYYGYTF.